This T cell receptor beta chain was retrieved from a study of T cells in women clearing cervical HPV infection. Study context: Case blood was drawn a median around 150 days after lesion detection. With HLA typing for only a few women, HLA confounding remains possible.

The germline V gene encodes CDR1 LNHDA and CDR2 SQIVND (reference sequence). V trimming: 3 bases; J trimming: 3 bases; junction bases outside the gene matches: 8. The CDR3 is 16 residues long. Study-wide results and limits: Each sample's T-cell count was unknown, possibly confounding richness. TRBV6-7 relative abundance averaged about 0.11% in cases and about 0.15% in controls.

Using immunoSEQ multiplex PCR, the repertoire was profiled, and TCRdb retains in-frame clones only, with some absent. The ten most abundant clones cover approximately 4.8% of a sample with over 30,000 clones. About this clone itself: What it binds is unknown. From the germline J gene comes the end of the CDR3, since the read stops 3 residues before it.

The chain joins TRBV19 to TRBJ1-3, with 7 bases that match TRBD1. The sequencing sample was made of blood buffy coat. The source is a woman aged 18-70 years with a cervical HPV16 infection that either progressed to CIN3+ or cleared (not recorded which). CDR3 DNA (partial): TGTGCCAGTAGTATGGGGGGACAGATCTTTGGAAACACC. It translates to CASSMGGQIFGNT. The full-length CDR3 reads as CASSMGGQIFGNTIYF. Combining the CDR3 with reference TRBV19 and TRBJ1-3 gives the whole variable domain DGGITQSPKYLFRKEGQNVTLSCEQNLNHDAMYWYRQDPGQGLRLIYYSQIVNDFQKGDIAEGYSVSREKKESFPLTVTSAQKNPTAFYLCASSMGGQIFGNTIYFGEGSWLTVV.